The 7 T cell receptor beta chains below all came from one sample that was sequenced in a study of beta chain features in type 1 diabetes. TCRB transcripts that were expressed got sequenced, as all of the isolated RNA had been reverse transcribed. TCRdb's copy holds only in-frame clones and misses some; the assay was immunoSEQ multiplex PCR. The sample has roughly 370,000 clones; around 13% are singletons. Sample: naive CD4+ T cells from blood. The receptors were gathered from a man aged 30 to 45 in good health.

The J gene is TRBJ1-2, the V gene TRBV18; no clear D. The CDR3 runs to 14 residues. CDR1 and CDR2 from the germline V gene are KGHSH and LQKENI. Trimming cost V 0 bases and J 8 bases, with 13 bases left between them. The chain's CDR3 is CASSPPLLSYGYTF. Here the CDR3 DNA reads TGTGCCAGCTCACCACCGTTGTTGTCCTACGGCTACACCTTC.

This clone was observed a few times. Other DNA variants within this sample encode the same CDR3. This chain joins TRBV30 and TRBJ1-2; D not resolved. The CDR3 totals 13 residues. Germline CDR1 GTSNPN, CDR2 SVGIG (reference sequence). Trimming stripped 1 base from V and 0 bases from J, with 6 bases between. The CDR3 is CAWSDSANYGYTF. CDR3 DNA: TGTGCCTGGAGTGACAGCGCTAACTATGGCTACACCTTC.

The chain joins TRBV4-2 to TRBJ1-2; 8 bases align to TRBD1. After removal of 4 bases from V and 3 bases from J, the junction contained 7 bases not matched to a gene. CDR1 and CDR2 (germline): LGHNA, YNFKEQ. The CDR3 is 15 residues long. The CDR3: CASSPETGEDYGYTF. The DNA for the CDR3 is TGTGCCAGCAGCCCTGAGACAGGGGAGGACTATGGCTACACCTTC.

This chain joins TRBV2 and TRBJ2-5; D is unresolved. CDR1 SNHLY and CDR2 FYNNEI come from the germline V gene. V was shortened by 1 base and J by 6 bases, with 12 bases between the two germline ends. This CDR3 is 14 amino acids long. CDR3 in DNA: TGTGCCAGCAGTGAAGGCGGCCCTCTAAAGACCCAGTACTTC. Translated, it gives CASSEGGPLKTQYF. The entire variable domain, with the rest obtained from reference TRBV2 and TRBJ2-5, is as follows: EPEVTQTPSHQVTQMGQEVILRCVPISNHLYFYWYRQILGQKVEFLVSFYNNEISEKSEIFDDQFSVERPDGSNFTLKIRSTKLEDSAMYFCASSEGGPLKTQYFGPGTRLLVL.

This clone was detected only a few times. CDR3 in amino acids: CANLGHLYEQYV. Here the CDR3 DNA reads TGTGCCAACTTGGGACATCTTTACGAGCAGTACGTC. The rearrangement joins TRBV27 to TRBJ2-7, with D tentatively TRBD1 (6 bases). The germline CDR1 and CDR2 sequences are MNHEY and SMNVEV (reference sequence). The CDR3 is made up of 12 amino acids. V was shortened by 10 bases and J by 4 bases, with 14 bases between the two germline ends.

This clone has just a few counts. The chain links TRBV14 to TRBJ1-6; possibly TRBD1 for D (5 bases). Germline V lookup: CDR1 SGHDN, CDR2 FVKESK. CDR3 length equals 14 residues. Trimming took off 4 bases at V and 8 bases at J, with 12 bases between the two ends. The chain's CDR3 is CASSPLGAYSPLHF. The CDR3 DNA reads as TGTGCCAGCAGCCCTTTAGGGGCCTATTCACCCCTCCACTTT. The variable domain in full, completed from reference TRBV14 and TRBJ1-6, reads EAGVTQFPSHSVIEKGQTVTLRCDPISGHDNLYWYRRVMGKEIKFLLHFVKESKQDESGMPNNRFLAERTGGTYSTLKVQPAELEDSGVYFCASSPLGAYSPLHFGNGTRLTVT.

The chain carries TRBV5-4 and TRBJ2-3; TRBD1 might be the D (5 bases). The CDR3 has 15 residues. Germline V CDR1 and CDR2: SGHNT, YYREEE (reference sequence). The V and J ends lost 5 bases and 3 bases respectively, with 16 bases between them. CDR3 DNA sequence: TGTGCCAGCAGGGATGGGGCAAAGAGGACAGATACGCAGTATTTT. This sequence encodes CASRDGAKRTDTQYF.